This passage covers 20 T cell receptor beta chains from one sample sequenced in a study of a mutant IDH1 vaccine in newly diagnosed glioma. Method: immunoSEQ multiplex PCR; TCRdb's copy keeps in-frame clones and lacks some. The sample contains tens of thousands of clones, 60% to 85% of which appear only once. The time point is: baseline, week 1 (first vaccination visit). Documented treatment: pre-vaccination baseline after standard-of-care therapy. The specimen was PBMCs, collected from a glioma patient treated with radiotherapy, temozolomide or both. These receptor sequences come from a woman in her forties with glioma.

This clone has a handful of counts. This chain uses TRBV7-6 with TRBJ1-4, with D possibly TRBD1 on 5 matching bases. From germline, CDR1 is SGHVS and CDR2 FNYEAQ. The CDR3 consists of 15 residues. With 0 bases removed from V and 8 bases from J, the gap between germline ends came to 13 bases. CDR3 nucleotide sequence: TGTGCCAGCAGCTTAGCCGGGACCGGGGACGAAAAACTGTTTTTT. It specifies CASSLAGTGDEKLFF.

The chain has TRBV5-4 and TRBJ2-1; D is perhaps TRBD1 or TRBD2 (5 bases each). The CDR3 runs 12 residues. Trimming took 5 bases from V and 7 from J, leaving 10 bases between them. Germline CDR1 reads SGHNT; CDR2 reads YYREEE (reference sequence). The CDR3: CASSWDGNEQFF. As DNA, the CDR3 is TGTGCCAGCAGTTGGGACGGAAATGAGCAGTTCTTC.

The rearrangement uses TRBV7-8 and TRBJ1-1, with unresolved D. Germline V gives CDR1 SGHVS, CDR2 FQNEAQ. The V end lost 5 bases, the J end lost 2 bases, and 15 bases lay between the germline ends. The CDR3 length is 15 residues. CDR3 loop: CASSPRRVSNTEAFF. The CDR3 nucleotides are TGTGCCAGCAGCCCCCGTCGCGTGAGCAACACTGAAGCTTTCTTT.

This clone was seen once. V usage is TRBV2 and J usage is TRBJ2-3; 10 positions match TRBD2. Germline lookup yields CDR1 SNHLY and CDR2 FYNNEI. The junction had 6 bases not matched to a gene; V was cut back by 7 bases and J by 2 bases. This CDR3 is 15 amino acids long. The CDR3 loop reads CASNPSGGPTDTQYF. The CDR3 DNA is TGTGCCAGCAACCCTAGCGGGGGACCCACAGATACGCAGTATTTT. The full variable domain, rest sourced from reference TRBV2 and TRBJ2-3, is EPEVTQTPSHQVTQMGQEVILRCVPISNHLYFYWYRQILGQKVEFLVSFYNNEISEKSEIFDDQFSVERPDGSNFTLKIRSTKLEDSAMYFCASNPSGGPTDTQYFGPGTRLTVL.

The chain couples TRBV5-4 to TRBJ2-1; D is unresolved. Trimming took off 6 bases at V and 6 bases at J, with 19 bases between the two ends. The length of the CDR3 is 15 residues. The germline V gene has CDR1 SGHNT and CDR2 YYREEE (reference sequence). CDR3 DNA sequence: TGTGCCAGCACTCTCCGGTCTAGGGTGAGCAATGAGCAGTTCTTC. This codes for CASTLRSRVSNEQFF. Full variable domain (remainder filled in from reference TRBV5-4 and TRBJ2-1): ETGVTQSPTHLIKTRGQQVTLRCSSQSGHNTVSWYQQALGQGPQFIFQYYREEENGRGNFPPRFSGLQFPNYSSELNVNALELDDSALYLCASTLRSRVSNEQFFGPGTRLTVL.

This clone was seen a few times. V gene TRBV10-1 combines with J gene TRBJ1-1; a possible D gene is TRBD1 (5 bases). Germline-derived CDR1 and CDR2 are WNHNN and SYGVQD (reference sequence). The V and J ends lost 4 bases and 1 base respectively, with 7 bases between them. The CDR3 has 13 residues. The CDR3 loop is CASSGQTNTEAFF. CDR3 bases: TGCGCCAGCAGTGGACAGACGAACACTGAAGCTTTCTTT.

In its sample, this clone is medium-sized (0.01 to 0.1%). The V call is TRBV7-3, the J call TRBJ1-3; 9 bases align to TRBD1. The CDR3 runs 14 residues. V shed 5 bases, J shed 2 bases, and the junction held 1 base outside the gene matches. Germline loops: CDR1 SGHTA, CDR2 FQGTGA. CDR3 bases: TGTGCCAGCAGCCGGACAGGGGCTGGAAACACCATATATTTT. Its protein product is CASSRTGAGNTIYF.

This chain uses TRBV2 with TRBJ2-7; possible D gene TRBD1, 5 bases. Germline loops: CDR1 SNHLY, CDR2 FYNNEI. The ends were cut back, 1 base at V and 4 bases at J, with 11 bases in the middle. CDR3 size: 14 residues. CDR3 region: CASSEVFRVYEQYF. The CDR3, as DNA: TGTGCCAGCAGTGAAGTATTCAGGGTTTACGAGCAGTACTTC.

This chain's CDR3 is CASSEVGLGRGETQYF. CDR3 sequence (DNA): TGTGCCAGCAGTGAAGTAGGACTCGGAAGGGGAGAGACCCAGTACTTC. The gene calls are TRBV2 and TRBJ2-5, with D perhaps assigned TRBD1 or TRBD2 (5 bases each). Trimming removed 1 base at V and 4 bases at J, with 16 bases between. The CDR3 is 16 amino acids. Looked up from germline, CDR1 is SNHLY and CDR2 is FYNNEI.

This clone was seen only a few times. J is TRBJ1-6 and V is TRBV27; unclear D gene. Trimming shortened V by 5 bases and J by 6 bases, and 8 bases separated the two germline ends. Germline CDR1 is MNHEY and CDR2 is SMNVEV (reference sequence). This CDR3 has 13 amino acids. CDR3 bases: TGTGCCAGCAGTCTTTCGTTTAATTCACCCCTCCACTTT. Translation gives CASSLSFNSPLHF.

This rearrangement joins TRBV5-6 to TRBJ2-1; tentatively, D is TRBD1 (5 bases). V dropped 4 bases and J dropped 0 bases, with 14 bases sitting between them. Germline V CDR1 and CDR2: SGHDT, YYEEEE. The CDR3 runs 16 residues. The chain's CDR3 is CASSQRQIFSYNEQFF. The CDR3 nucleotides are TGTGCCAGCAGCCAAAGACAGATTTTCTCCTACAATGAGCAGTTCTTC.

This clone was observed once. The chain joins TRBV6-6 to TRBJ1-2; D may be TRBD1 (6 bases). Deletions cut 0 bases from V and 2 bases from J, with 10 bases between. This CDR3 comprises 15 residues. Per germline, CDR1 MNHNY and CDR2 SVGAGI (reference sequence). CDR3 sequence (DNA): TGTGCCAGCAGTTACTCGGGGGGGCAGAACTATGGCTACACCTTC. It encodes CASSYSGGQNYGYTF.

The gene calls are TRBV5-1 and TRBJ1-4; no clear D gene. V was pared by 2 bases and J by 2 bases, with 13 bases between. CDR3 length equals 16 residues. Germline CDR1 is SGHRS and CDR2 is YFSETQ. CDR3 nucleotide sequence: TGCGCCAGCAGCTTAATGAGCCGTGGGACTAATGAAAAACTGTTTTTT. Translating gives CASSLMSRGTNEKLFF.

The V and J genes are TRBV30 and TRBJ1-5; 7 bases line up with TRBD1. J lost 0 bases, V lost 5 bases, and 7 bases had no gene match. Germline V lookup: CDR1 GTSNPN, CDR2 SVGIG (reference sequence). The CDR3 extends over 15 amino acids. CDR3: CAWEPGQFSNQPQHF. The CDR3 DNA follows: TGTGCCTGGGAACCGGGACAGTTTAGCAATCAGCCCCAGCATTTT.

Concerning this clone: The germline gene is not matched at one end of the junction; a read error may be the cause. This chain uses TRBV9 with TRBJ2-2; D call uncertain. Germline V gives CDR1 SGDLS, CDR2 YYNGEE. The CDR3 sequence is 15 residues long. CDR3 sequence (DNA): TGTGCCAGCAGCGTTTTCGACGCGAACACCAGGGAGCTGTTTTTT. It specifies CASSVFDANTRELFF.

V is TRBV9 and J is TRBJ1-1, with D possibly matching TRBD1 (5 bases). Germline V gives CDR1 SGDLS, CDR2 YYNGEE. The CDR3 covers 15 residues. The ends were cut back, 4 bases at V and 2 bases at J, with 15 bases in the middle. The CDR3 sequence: CASSLSGTLNTEAFF. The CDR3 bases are TGTGCCAGCAGCTTGAGTGGGACTCTTAACACTGAAGCTTTCTTT.

The DNA for the CDR3 is TGTGCCAGCAGTTATAACAGAAACTATGGCTACACCTTC. The encoded protein is CASSYNRNYGYTF. The chain links TRBV6-5 to TRBJ1-2; D not certain. The CDR3 runs 13 residues. The V gene lost 3 bases and the J gene lost 2 bases, with 7 bases spanning the gap. CDR1 and CDR2 from the germline V gene are MNHEY and SVGAGI.

CDR3 residues: CASSPALGLAGGYEQYF. The DNA of the CDR3 is TGTGCCAGCTCACCCGCACTCGGACTAGCGGGGGGCTACGAGCAGTACTTC. V gene TRBV18 combines with J gene TRBJ2-7, with 14 bases that match TRBD2. Looked up from germline, CDR1 is KGHSH and CDR2 is LQKENI. This CDR3 has 17 residues. J gave up 3 bases and V 3 bases, and 7 bases lay outside the gene matches.

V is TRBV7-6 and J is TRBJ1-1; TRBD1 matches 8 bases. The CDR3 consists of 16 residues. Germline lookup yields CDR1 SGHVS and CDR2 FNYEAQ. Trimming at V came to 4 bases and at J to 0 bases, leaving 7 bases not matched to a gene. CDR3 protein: CASSSGTGLLNTEAFF. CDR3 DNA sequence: TGTGCCAGCAGCTCCGGGACAGGCCTTTTGAACACTGAAGCTTTCTTT.

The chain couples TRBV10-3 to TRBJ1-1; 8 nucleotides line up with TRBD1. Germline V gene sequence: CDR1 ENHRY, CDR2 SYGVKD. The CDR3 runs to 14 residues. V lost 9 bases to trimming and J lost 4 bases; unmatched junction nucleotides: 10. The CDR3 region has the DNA TGTGCCATAGCTTACAGGGGGGAGAGCACTGAAGCTTTCTTT. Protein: CAIAYRGESTEAFF.